This paragraph covers one TCR beta chain sequence. This clonotype was picked up many times. Its antigen is not yet known. No base-level quality is on record; no much larger clone is a single base apart. All patients had node-negative disease on CT and PET/CT, and none had a history of other malignancies or prior chemotherapy or radiotherapy. At each of two time points, around 5.7 milliliters of peripheral venous blood were collected in EDTA tubes. Ficoll-Paque Plus density-gradient centrifugation was used to isolate PBMCs. Samples were stored at -80°C immediately after collection until analysis. Two rounds of multiplex PCR were used to amplify the TCR beta CDR3 region from genomic DNA. In the first round of PCR, primers specific to each TRBV and TRBJ gene were used, and the primer sequences are filed in Chinese patent CN105087789A. Universal primers were used in the second PCR round. The Roche High Pure PCR Template Preparation Kit was used to extract genomic DNA from the frozen PBMCs. Libraries were sequenced paired-end with 151 bp reads on an Illumina HiSeq 3000. The authors' analysis ran thus. CutAdapt was used to remove raw reads lacking the multiplex PCR primer sequences. Using PEAR, the high-quality paired reads were merged into contigs. By aligning each contig to reference sequences, MiXCR assigned the TRB V, D and J gene segments to that contig. CDR3 sequences were clustered by base quality and sequence similarity to remove sequencing errors. Shannon entropy, normalized by the natural log of the productive TCR sequence number, served as the measure of diversity. Clonality was computed as one minus the ratio of Shannon entropy to the natural log of the number of unique clonotypes. Progression-free survival cut-offs for repertoire metrics were chosen using the Youden index of ROC curves, with analyses run in R 3.5.3. TCRdb handled the public reads itself, with Q25 trimming in fastp and clone calling in MiXCR, and kept productive beta chains. Each CDR3 protein appears once, grouped with its most common genes and DNA. The V and J calls and clone size are TCRdb's, not the authors'. Within this sample are more than 11,000 distinct CDR3 sequences, with about 32% of them counted one time only. In total, the top ten clones hold around a quarter of the sample.

This entry belongs to a study of prognosis after radiotherapy for stage I lung cancer (dated by TCRdb to about 2021). As for the study more broadly: Between early 2018 and early 2019, fewer than 20 stage I NSCLC patients were enrolled in Nanjing, China. More than twelve of the patients presented with newly diagnosed primary stage I lung tumors; several had oligometastatic NSCLC following surgical resection of the primary tumor. Peripheral blood TCR beta repertoires were profiled in stage I NSCLC patients before and after stereotactic body radiotherapy, and the study then linked these repertoires to distant failure. Image-guided IMRT or VMAT was used to deliver SBRT in 3 to 5 fractions at a biologically effective dose of at least 100 Gy. Squamous cell carcinoma histology was identified in about 7 patients, and adenocarcinoma histology was identified in under 15 patients. After SBRT, distant metastases developed in four of the 19 patients at a median of approximately 7 months, while the remaining 15 patients had no significant progression. In every patient, SBRT was given without any concurrent therapy. The cohort was made up of around 13 men and about 6 women, with a median age of roughly 74 years and an age range of roughly 50 to 95 years. For each of the approximately 20 patients, one blood sample was taken before SBRT and one after, so the study sequenced roughly 38 samples in total. All patients were regarded as medically inoperable, because of comorbidities in about eleven patients and refusal of surgery in about seven patients. The study at large found these results: All reported P values were unadjusted for multiple comparisons. After SBRT, the count of unique TCR clones dropped from a median of approximately 10,000 beforehand to about 6,800 afterward (Wilcoxon paired P=0.011). TRBV and TRBJ usage frequencies reportedly differed by metastasis status, in two V genes at baseline and in fewer than 10 V and two J genes after SBRT. Tumor specificity of expanded TCR clones was not determined. The study was limited by the small cohort and short follow-up, and independent validation of the study findings is required. Post-SBRT Shannon entropy and its change from baseline were lower in patients who developed distant metastases; baseline Shannon entropy was not associated with metastases.

V and J are trimmed by 4 bases and 12 bases, and the gene matches miss 10 bases of the junction. The CDR3 runs 13 amino acids, cysteine and phenylalanine included. Left in the record is the CDR3 DNA by itself, 39 bases read in frame from the first base. CDR1 and CDR2, looked up from the germline V gene (reference sequence), are LNHDA and SQIVND. The sequence joins TRBV19 to TRBJ1-1, and 8 bases in between align with TRBD1. The TCR comes from a donor over 45 with non-small cell lung cancer. This sample comprised PBMCs, obtained before or after stereotactic body radiation therapy (not recorded which). The DNA sequence follows: TGTGCCAGTAGTACGGACAGGGCAAAGAAAACTTTCTTT. Its translation reads: CASSTDRAKKTFF.